The 24 T cell receptor beta chains presented below share a single source sample, sequenced in a study of T-cell memory formation after mild COVID-19. TCRdb fed the 5' RACE reads into MiXCR, producing one record per CDR3 protein. Among about 390,000 distinct CDR3 sequences listed, under 25% were seen once. Sequencing input: PBMCs or a T cell subset sorted from them (not recorded which). Every receptor here comes from an adult woman who had mild COVID-19 (a few samples of this study predate the infection). Cell type and time point are not known.

This clonotype showed up just a few times. This sequence joins TRBV5-4 and TRBJ2-5; the D gene is possibly TRBD2 (5 bases). The V end was cut by 5 bases, the J end by 2 bases, with 13 bases between. CDR3 length equals 14 residues. From germline, CDR1 is SGHNT and CDR2 YYREEE (reference sequence). The chain's CDR3 is CASSPRGRQETQYF. CDR3 sequence (DNA): TGTGCCAGCAGTCCGCGAGGGAGACAAGAGACCCAGTACTTC.

V usage is TRBV12-3 or TRBV12-4 and J usage is TRBJ2-1; 9 nucleotides agree with TRBD1. V gave up 8 bases and J gave up 7 bases; unmatched junction bases: 9. The CDR3 totals 14 residues. CDR3 in DNA: TGTGCCAGCGTTCGGACAGGGGCGGAGAATGAGCAGTTCTTC. As protein: CASVRTGAENEQFF.

This clonotype was observed a handful of times. V and J are TRBV7-2 and TRBJ2-2; 8 nucleotides agree with TRBD1. Germline values: CDR1 SGHTA, CDR2 FQGNSA. The CDR3 length is 15 residues. With V trimmed by 6 bases and J by 7 bases, 10 bases remained unmatched. CDR3: CASRTQGAVVGELFF. The CDR3 nucleotides read TGTGCCAGCAGGACTCAGGGGGCTGTGGTCGGGGAGCTGTTTTTT. The whole variable domain, filled in from reference TRBV7-2 and TRBJ2-2, reads GAGVSQSPSNKVTEKGKDVELRCDPISGHTALYWYRQSLGQGLEFLIYFQGNSAPDKSGLPSDRFSAERTGGSVSTLTIQRTQQEDSAVYLCASRTQGAVVGELFFGEGSRLTVL.

The gene calls are TRBV5-1 and TRBJ2-2; the match to TRBD2 covers 10 bases. V dropped 0 bases and J dropped 8; count of bases not matched to a gene: 4. Germline V gene data show CDR1 as SGHRS and CDR2 as YFSETQ. This CDR3 region has 15 residues. CDR3 region: CASSLGLAGEGELFF. DNA of the CDR3: TGCGCCAGCAGCTTGGGGCTAGCGGGAGAAGGGGAGCTGTTTTTT.

This clonotype came up a few times. V is TRBV30 and J is TRBJ2-4; TRBD2 might be the D (6 bases). The CDR3 totals 15 residues. V was trimmed by 0 bases and J by 0 bases, leaving 9 bases between them. The germline gives CDR1 GTSNPN, CDR2 SVGIG (reference sequence). The CDR3 sequence is CAWSVGGIAKNIQYF. DNA for the CDR3: TGTGCCTGGAGTGTAGGAGGGATAGCCAAAAACATTCAGTACTTC.

The CDR3 spells CASSHGGQGVGYEQYF. The CDR3 bases are TGTGCCAGCAGCCACGGGGGACAGGGAGTGGGGTACGAGCAGTACTTC. The gene calls are TRBV21-1 and TRBJ2-7; TRBD1 is the table's D call, not checked against the DNA. TRBV21-1 is reported as a pseudogene. The CDR3 length is 16 residues.

This clonotype was observed a handful of times. J is TRBJ2-1 and V is TRBV27; the match to TRBD2 covers 10 bases. Per the germline V gene, CDR1 is MNHEY and CDR2 is SMNVEV (reference sequence). The CDR3 contains 15 residues. J gave up 5 bases and V 4 bases, and 5 bases lay outside the gene matches. The CDR3 DNA reads TGTGCCAGCAGTTACGGACTAGCGGCCCACAATGAGCAGTTCTTC. Protein product: CASSYGLAAHNEQFF.

The chain is built from TRBV6-5 and TRBJ2-7, with 7 bases lining up with TRBD2. CDR3 length: 17 residues. Per the germline V gene, CDR1 is MNHEY and CDR2 is SVGAGI. V was clipped by 7 bases and J by 6 bases; unmatched bases: 21. CDR3 in DNA: TGTGCCAGCATTCCCCGACTGGTGGCGGGGGTATCCGGCGAGCAGTACTTC. It codes for CASIPRLVAGVSGEQYF.

This clonotype has more than one count but fewer than ten. V and J are TRBV7-3 and TRBJ1-1, with D tentatively TRBD1 (6 bases). Germline-derived CDR1 and CDR2 are SGHTA and FQGTGA. V lost 2 bases and J 5 bases, leaving 12 bases between the germline ends. The CDR3 is 14 residues long. The CDR3 nucleotides are TGTGCCAGCAGCTTACTGGGGGCGCGGACTGAAGCTTTCTTT. The encoded protein is CASSLLGARTEAFF.

As DNA, the CDR3 is TGTGCCAGCAGAATGGACCAGACGCAGTATTTT. Translating gives CASRMDQTQYF. The J gene is TRBJ2-3, the V gene TRBV6-6; no firm D call. The V gene lost 6 bases and the J gene lost 9 bases, with 10 bases spanning the gap. The germline gives CDR1 MNHNY, CDR2 SVGAGI (reference sequence). The CDR3 runs 11 residues.

This chain connects TRBV18 to TRBJ1-1; D is unresolved. This CDR3 contains 12 residues. Germline values: CDR1 KGHSH, CDR2 LQKENI. V gave up 3 bases and J gave up 11 bases, with 13 bases separating them. CDR3 DNA sequence: TGTGCCAGCTCACCGCAAAACCCGGGGGCTTTCTTT. It specifies CASSPQNPGAFF. Together with reference TRBV18 and TRBJ1-1, the CDR3 gives the full variable domain: NAGVMQNPRHLVRRRGQEARLRCSPMKGHSHVYWYRQLPEEGLKFMVYLQKENIIDESGMPKERFSAEFPKEGPSILRIQQVVRGDSAAYFCASSPQNPGAFFGQGTRLTVV.

The chain uses TRBV10-3 and TRBJ2-1; no clear D. Germline CDR1 ENHRY, CDR2 SYGVKD. The CDR3 has 12 residues. With 0 bases removed from V and 7 bases from J, the gap between germline ends came to 4 bases. CDR3 protein: CAISESRNEQFF. CDR3 DNA: TGTGCCATCAGTGAGTCTAGGAATGAGCAGTTCTTC.

CDR3 loop: CASSLAIGRSWGNEQFF. CDR3 coding DNA: TGTGCCAGCAGCTTAGCGATAGGACGGTCATGGGGCAATGAGCAGTTCTTC. The chain is built from TRBV7-2 and TRBJ2-1; D is ambiguous. This CDR3 is 17 amino acids long. With 0 bases removed from V and 6 bases from J, the gap between germline ends came to 18 bases. CDR1 and CDR2 (germline): SGHTA, FQGNSA.

This clonotype occurred many times. This chain links TRBV7-8 with TRBJ2-7, with D unclear. The CDR3 is 14 residues long. Germline lookup yields CDR1 SGHVS and CDR2 FQNEAQ. Trimming shortened V by 1 base and J by 4 bases, and 11 bases separated the two germline ends. This CDR3 reads CASSLGPTAYEQYF. In DNA, the CDR3 is TGTGCCAGCAGCTTAGGACCAACCGCGTACGAGCAGTACTTC.

This clonotype was picked up many times. The chain recombines TRBV5-1 with TRBJ2-4; possibly TRBD2 for D (7 bases). The CDR3 loop spans 14 amino acids. Trimming removed 4 bases at V and 5 bases at J, with 13 bases between. Germline V gene sequence: CDR1 SGHRS, CDR2 YFSETQ. The DNA for the CDR3 is TGCGCCAGCAGCGCCGGGGGGCCACAAAACATTCAGTACTTC. It yields the protein CASSAGGPQNIQYF.

The chain joins TRBV7-9 to TRBJ1-1; D gene unclear. Germline CDR1 reads SEHNR; CDR2 reads FQNEAQ (reference sequence). CDR3 length equals 13 residues. The V and J ends lost 5 bases and 8 bases respectively, with 15 bases between them. CDR3 bases: TGTGCCAGCAGCCCCAACCGGGATAGGGAAGCTTTCTTT. As protein: CASSPNRDREAFF.

In this sample, this clonotype turned up a few times. The chain couples TRBV7-9 to TRBJ2-3; D uncertain. Deletions cut 6 bases from V and 1 base from J, with 17 bases between. The CDR3 totals 16 residues. Germline CDR1 reads SEHNR; CDR2 reads FQNEAQ (reference sequence). DNA for the CDR3: TGTGCCAGCAGTCCGCCCGGCAGGACCCGCACAGATACGCAGTATTTT. It codes for CASSPPGRTRTDTQYF.

This clonotype was counted a few times. The genes are TRBV7-2 and TRBJ2-3; possible D gene TRBD2, 5 bases. This CDR3 has 14 residues. Trimming removed 5 bases from V and 4 bases from J, with 13 bases in between. Germline CDR1 is SGHTA and CDR2 is FQGNSA. The CDR3 nucleotides read TGTGCCAGCAGCATTAGCACGCGGGCAGATACGCAGTATTTT. Translation gives CASSISTRADTQYF.

CDR3 in amino acids: CATSRDVSETQYF. The CDR3 bases are TGTGCCACCAGCAGGGATGTATCGGAGACCCAGTACTTC. The rearrangement links TRBV15 to TRBJ2-5; D gene uncertain. Germline lookup yields CDR1 LNHNV and CDR2 YYDKDF (reference sequence). Trimming took 3 bases from V and 5 from J, leaving 10 bases between them. This CDR3 comprises 13 residues.

This clonotype was seen a few times. The rearrangement joins TRBV7-9 to TRBJ2-7; D not resolved. This CDR3 region has 14 residues. Trimming left V 5 bases short and J 2 bases short, with 13 bases between. Germline V gene data show CDR1 as SEHNR and CDR2 as FQNEAQ (reference sequence). The CDR3 loop is CASSPASWTYEQYF. The CDR3 coding sequence is TGTGCCAGCAGCCCGGCGTCGTGGACCTACGAGCAGTACTTC.

This clonotype has a handful of counts. CDR3 sequence: CATRKRNQPQHF. The DNA for the CDR3 is TGTGCCACCAGAAAAAGAAATCAGCCCCAGCATTTT. The rearrangement links TRBV15 to TRBJ1-5; no clear D gene. The ends were cut back, 6 bases at V and 4 bases at J, with 7 bases in the middle. Per the germline V gene, CDR1 is LNHNV and CDR2 is YYDKDF (reference sequence). This CDR3 spans 12 amino acids.

This clonotype came up a few times. The V gene is TRBV20-1, the J gene TRBJ2-5; D is perhaps TRBD1 (5 bases). Trimming took off 6 bases at V and 5 bases at J, with 13 bases between the two ends. This CDR3 has 12 residues. The germline gives CDR1 DFQATT, CDR2 SNEGSKA (reference sequence). The CDR3 DNA reads TGCAGTGCCAGGGTCGGTCCGGAGACCCAGTACTTC. Protein sequence: CSARVGPETQYF.

The chain employs TRBV7-9 and TRBJ1-1, with TRBD1 matching 8 bases. The CDR3 has 15 amino acids. Per the germline V gene, CDR1 is SEHNR and CDR2 is FQNEAQ (reference sequence). The V segment lost 3 bases and the J segment 1 base; nucleotides outside the gene matches: 4. CDR3 sequence: CASSLGTGPNTEAFF. The CDR3 bases are TGTGCCAGCAGCTTGGGGACAGGACCGAACACTGAAGCTTTCTTT.

This clonotype has more than one count but fewer than ten. This chain links TRBV12-3 or TRBV12-4 with TRBJ2-2, with D unclear. V shed 4 bases and J shed 7 bases, with 13 bases lying between them. This CDR3 is built from 14 residues. CDR3 nucleotides: TGTGCCAGCAGTTCCAGGACCCTATTCGGGGAGCTGTTTTTT. Translation gives CASSSRTLFGELFF.